The T cell receptor beta chain under discussion was sequenced for a study of T-cell memory formation after mild COVID-19. Study-wide findings and caveats: Shrinking CD4+ clones resided mostly in CM and EM, and CD8+ ones in EMRA.

After removal of 5 bases from V and 2 bases from J, the junction contained 3 bases not matched to a gene. There are 14 residues in the CDR3. CDR1 and CDR2 from the germline V gene are DFQATT and SNEGSKA (reference sequence). One entry per CDR3 protein results from TCRdb running MiXCR on the 5' RACE reads. Among 450,000 to 650,000 distinct CDR3 sequences listed, around 17% were seen once. Of note for this clonotype: What it recognizes is unknown.

Sequenced input: PBMCs or a T cell subset sorted from them (not recorded which). The sequence was collected from an adult woman who had mild COVID-19 (a few samples of this study predate the infection). Cell type and time point are not known. The chain links TRBV20-1 to TRBJ2-7, with 13 bases identical to TRBD2. CDR3 protein: CSAQGLAGTYEQYF. The CDR3 region has the DNA TGCAGTGCTCAGGGACTAGCGGGGACCTACGAGCAGTACTTC.